This TCR beta chain was sequenced in a study of OX40 agonist ivuxolimab in advanced cancers. Looking at the study overall: Of mixed ages from about 23 to 85 and averaging approximately 60 years, the group was over 80% male. Study conclusions and caveats: CD8+ T cells showed, on average, more clonal expansion than CD4+ cells. Which antigen the expanded peripheral T cells recognized is unknown.

Repertoires were generated with immunoSEQ multiplex PCR, while TCRdb's copy carries only in-frame clones and drops some. The repertoire holds over 100,000 clones, with about 92% as singletons. Trimming cost V 4 bases and J 5 bases; bases outside gene matches: 5. This CDR3 contains 16 residues. The germline V gene has CDR1 SGDLS and CDR2 YYNGEE. To note about this clone: Its antigen is undetermined.

The clonotype comes from an adult with an advanced solid tumor such as melanoma, head and neck, liver or kidney cancer. Source: CD4+ or CD8+ T cells sorted from blood, taken in a trial of the OX40 agonist ivuxolimab. The chain has TRBV9 and TRBJ2-2; 13 bases map to TRBD2. The CDR3 nucleotides read TGTGCCAGCAGCTTGCCGGGACTAGCGGGGACCGGGGAGCTGTTTTTT. The encoded protein is CASSLPGLAGTGELFF.